These 16 T cell receptor beta chains came from one sample sequenced in a study of regulatory T cells in long-lasting Graves disease. The TCR beta library used iRepertoire HTBI primers with Arm-PCR amplification of CDR3. TCRdb reprocessed the multiplex PCR reads with MiXCR, giving one entry per CDR3 protein. The sample contains hundreds of thousands of distinct CDR3 sequences, around 15% of which appear only once. Noted time point: newly diagnosed GD, antithyroid drugs for less than 3 months. The TCR library was made from RNA extracted from PBMCs. Another study also made use of these data, one on T cells in Graves' hyperthyroidism and ophthalmopathy.

The input for sequencing was peripheral blood mononuclear cells (PBMCs), taken at new diagnosis, from a patient treated with antithyroid drugs. The receptors come from a woman aged 25 to 45 with Graves disease.

Note on this clonotype: This sequence may be a read error, since a much larger clone differs from it by one base. This chain joins TRBV6-1 and TRBJ2-1; 8 bases fit TRBD2. Trimming cost V 2 bases and J 8 bases; bases outside gene matches: 8. Germline CDR1 and CDR2: MNHNS and SASEGT. The CDR3 has 15 residues. The CDR3 nucleotides are TGTGCCAGCAGTGAAAGTCGGGGGGGAGGCGATGAGCAGTTCTTC. It is translated as CASSESRGGGDEQFF.

This clonotype was detected many times. This chain uses TRBV2 with TRBJ1-1; D gene ambiguous. CDR3 size: 13 residues. Germline V CDR1 and CDR2: SNHLY, FYNNEI. Trimming shortened V by 6 bases and J by 1 base, and 9 bases separated the two germline ends. For the CDR3, the DNA is TGTGCCAGCAGGCCCAAGCAGAACACTGAAGCTTTCTTT. This gives the protein CASRPKQNTEAFF.

This clonotype was seen at least ten times. The chain recombines TRBV2 with TRBJ2-7; no firm D call. With 8 bases removed from V and 3 bases from J, the gap between germline ends came to 8 bases. The CDR3 runs to 11 residues. Germline V gene lookup returns CDR1 SNHLY and CDR2 FYNNEI. This CDR3 is CASAVLYEQYF. CDR3 coding DNA: TGTGCCAGCGCAGTCCTCTACGAGCAGTACTTC.

The gene calls are TRBV10-2 and TRBJ2-1; no clear D. The V and J ends lost 6 bases and 5 bases respectively, with 14 bases between them. Germline V gene sequence: CDR1 WSHSY, CDR2 SAAADI. The CDR3 is 14 residues long. The CDR3 sequence: CASSQSPNDNEQFF. DNA for the CDR3: TGCGCCAGCAGCCAGTCCCCGAACGACAATGAGCAGTTCTTC.

This sequence joins TRBV6-1 and TRBJ2-3; TRBD1 matches 10 bases. The germline V gene encodes CDR1 MNHNS and CDR2 SASEGT. V shed 9 bases, J shed 2 bases, and the junction held 8 bases outside the gene matches. The CDR3 contains 15 residues. The CDR3 DNA follows: TGTGCCAGAAGCACGGGACAGGGGATCACAGATACGCAGTATTTT. Protein product: CARSTGQGITDTQYF.

The table lists this clonotype with many counts. The rearrangement uses TRBV28 and TRBJ2-2, with a possible D match to TRBD2 (5 bases). V gave up 10 bases and J gave up 4 bases, with 16 bases separating them. This CDR3 is 14 amino acids long. Germline V gene lookup returns CDR1 MDHEN and CDR2 SYDVKM. The chain's CDR3 is CATTVVDFTGELFF. CDR3 in DNA: TGTGCCACCACGGTGGTGGACTTCACCGGGGAGCTGTTTTTT.

This clonotype was picked up many times. This sequence joins TRBV7-8 and TRBJ2-1; 11 bases map to TRBD1. This CDR3 contains 14 residues. From germline, CDR1 is SGHVS and CDR2 FQNEAQ. J was trimmed by 10 bases and V by 5 bases; bases with no gene match: 7. CDR3 in DNA: TGTGCCAGCAGCGCCGGGACAGGGGGGCAGGAGCAGTTCTTC. It codes for CASSAGTGGQEQFF.

Only a few counts were recorded for this clonotype. V is TRBV9 and J is TRBJ1-1; tentatively, D is TRBD1 (5 bases). The length of the CDR3 is 14 residues. Per germline, CDR1 SGDLS and CDR2 YYNGEE. V was shortened by 1 base and J by 5 bases, with 12 bases between the two germline ends. CDR3 region: CASSVLMGGTEAFF. In DNA form, the CDR3 reads TGTGCCAGCAGCGTATTAATGGGGGGAACTGAAGCTTTCTTT.

This clonotype has ten or more counts. The V call is TRBV2, the J call TRBJ2-3, with TRBD2 as a possible D gene (5 bases). The CDR3 covers 14 residues. The ends were cut back, 6 bases at V and 2 bases at J, with 12 bases in the middle. Germline V gives CDR1 SNHLY, CDR2 FYNNEI. The CDR3: CASSLQRNTDTQYF. In DNA form, the CDR3 reads TGTGCCAGCAGCCTACAGCGGAACACAGATACGCAGTATTTT.

For the CDR3, the DNA is TGTGCCAGCAGCCCAGGACTAGGTGGCGGGACCCAGTACTTC. Translation: CASSPGLGGGTQYF. The chain couples TRBV28 to TRBJ2-5; TRBD2 aligns across 7 bases. J gave up 7 bases and V 6 bases, and 11 bases lay outside the gene matches. The CDR3 runs 14 residues. Germline CDR1 is MDHEN and CDR2 is SYDVKM. The full variable domain, in which reference TRBV28 and TRBJ2-5 provide the parts outside the CDR3, is DVKVTQSSRYLVKRTGEKVFLECVQDMDHENMFWYRQDPGLGLRLIYFSYDVKMKEKGDIPEGYSVSREKKERFSLILESASTNQTSMYLCASSPGLGGGTQYFGPGTRLLVL.

This clonotype came up many times. The chain links TRBV12-3 or TRBV12-4 to TRBJ2-1; 10 bases agree with TRBD2. J gave up 9 bases and V 8 bases, and 16 bases lay outside the gene matches. The CDR3 covers 16 residues. CDR3 loop: CASVSSGLAVSREQFF. The CDR3 DNA reads TGTGCCAGCGTAAGCTCCGGACTAGCGGTCTCGCGTGAGCAGTTCTTC.

The V call is TRBV20-1, the J call TRBJ1-6; tentatively, D is TRBD1 (6 bases). The CDR3 consists of 13 residues. V lost 4 bases, J lost 6 bases, and 10 bases lay in between. CDR1 is DFQATT and CDR2 is SNEGSKA in the germline V gene (reference sequence). The CDR3 DNA is TGCAGTGCTAAGGCGGACAGTAATTCACCCCTCCACTTT. Its protein product is CSAKADSNSPLHF.

This clonotype was found a few times. This chain joins TRBV20-1 and TRBJ2-5; 14 nucleotides match TRBD2. V was clipped by 7 bases and J by 5 bases; unmatched bases: 9. CDR1 and CDR2 (germline): DFQATT, SNEGSKA (reference sequence). The CDR3 length is 15 residues. Here the CDR3 reads CSGGLAGERRETQYF. The CDR3 coding sequence is TGCAGTGGGGGACTAGCGGGGGAGCGAAGGGAGACCCAGTACTTC.

The CDR3 nucleotides are TGCAGTGCTATTCGGTTGGGCGTTTCCAATCAGCCCCAGCATTTT. Its protein product is CSAIRLGVSNQPQHF. The chain employs TRBV20-1 and TRBJ1-5, with D unresolved. The V end was cut by 4 bases, the J end by 3 bases, with 16 bases between. The length of the CDR3 is 15 residues. Germline loops: CDR1 DFQATT, CDR2 SNEGSKA (reference sequence).

This clonotype was detected only a few times. The chain couples TRBV19 to TRBJ2-3; 7 positions match TRBD2. Per germline, CDR1 LNHDA and CDR2 SQIVND (reference sequence). The CDR3 runs to 15 residues. V dropped 4 bases and J dropped 1; count of bases not matched to a gene: 5. The CDR3 region has the DNA TGTGCCAGTAGTACTAGCGGAAGGGGCACAGATACGCAGTATTTT. Protein sequence: CASSTSGRGTDTQYF.

Of note for this clonotype: One end of the junction fails to match germline, which may point to a read error. The rearrangement joins TRBV6-1 to TRBJ1-2, with 8 bases matching TRBD1. The CDR3 spans 13 residues. Germline V lookup: CDR1 MNHNS, CDR2 SASEGT. Here the CDR3 reads CASREAGGKGYTF. CDR3 DNA sequence: TGTGCCAGCAGGGAAGCAGGGGGCAAAGGCTACACCTTC.